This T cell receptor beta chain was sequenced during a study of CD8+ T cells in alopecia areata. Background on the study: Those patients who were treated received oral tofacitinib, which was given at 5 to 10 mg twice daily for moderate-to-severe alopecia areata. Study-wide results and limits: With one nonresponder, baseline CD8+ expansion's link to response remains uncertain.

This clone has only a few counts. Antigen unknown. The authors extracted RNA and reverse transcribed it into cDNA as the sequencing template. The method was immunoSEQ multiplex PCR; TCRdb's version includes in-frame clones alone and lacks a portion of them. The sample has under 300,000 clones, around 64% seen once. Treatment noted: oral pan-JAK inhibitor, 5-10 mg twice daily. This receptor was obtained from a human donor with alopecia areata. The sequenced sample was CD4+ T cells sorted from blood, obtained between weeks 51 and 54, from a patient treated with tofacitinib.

The CDR3 reads CASSLLEGSQETQYF. CDR3 coding DNA: TGCGCCAGCAGCTTGTTAGAGGGTAGCCAAGAGACCCAGTACTTC. The chain is built from TRBV5-1 and TRBJ2-5, with a possible D match to TRBD2 (5 bases). This CDR3 has 15 amino acids. V was cut by 1 base and J by 1 base, with 11 bases left in between. Per the germline V gene, CDR1 is SGHRS and CDR2 is YFSETQ.